These 9 T cell receptor delta chains originate from one sample sequenced in a study of gamma-delta T cells after stem cell transplantation. TCRdb redid the clone calls on the RT-PCR reads with CATT. The data hold over 1,400 delta-chain clones, with more than 40% observed a single time. Sample: gamma-delta T cells. Receptors originate from a human donor. It is not recorded whose cells these are; they may come from a transplant donor.

Points on this clone: Since a far larger clone is one base different, this is likely a read error. Additional DNA sequences in this sample encode the identical CDR3. The chain uses TRDV2 and TRDJ1; 13 nucleotides align to TRDD3. From germline, CDR1 is GEAIGNYY and CDR2 EKD. With V trimmed by 1 base and J by 2 bases, 12 bases remained unmatched. The CDR3 spans 19 residues. The CDR3 here is CACDTIGPLGDTRTDKLIF. The CDR3 DNA sequence: TGTGCCTGTGACACTATAGGGCCACTGGGGGATACGAGAACCGATAAACTCATCTTT.

As for this clone: A far larger clone is a single base away, which makes a read error likely. Other DNA sequences of this sample code for an identical CDR3. The chain recombines TRDV3 with TRDJ1; D is undetermined. CDR1 is TVYSNPD, CDR2 GDNSRS, per germline (reference sequence). The CDR3 sequence is 15 residues long. The CDR3 DNA is TGCGCCTTTGAGACCCCTATATCCCACGCCGATAAACTCATCTTT. This sequence encodes CAFETPISHADKLIF.

The chain is built from TRDV2 and TRDJ1; 9 bases fit TRDD3. Germline V gives CDR1 GEAIGNYY, CDR2 EKD. The CDR3 contains 16 residues. J lost 3 bases, V lost 0 bases, and 7 bases had no gene match. The CDR3 nucleotides are TGTGCCTGTGACACCGTCGGGGGGATACAGCCCGATAAACTCATCTTT. Amino acids: CACDTVGGIQPDKLIF.

This clone was observed a handful of times. V gene TRDV3 combines with J gene TRDJ1; the D is unclear. Looked up from germline, CDR1 is TVYSNPD and CDR2 is GDNSRS (reference sequence). The CDR3 spans 15 residues. Trimming stripped 0 bases from V and 3 bases from J, with 17 bases between. CDR3 in amino acids: CAFSPQYGLADKLIF. The CDR3 DNA reads TGTGCCTTTAGTCCCCAGTACGGTTTGGCCGATAAACTCATCTTT. The full variable domain, rest sourced from reference TRDV3 and TRDJ1, is CDKVTQSSPDQTVASGSEVVLLCTYDTVYSNPDLFWYRIRPDYSFQFVFYGDNSRSEGADFTQGRFSVKHILTQKAFHLVISPVRTEDSATYYCAFSPQYGLADKLIFGKGTRVTVEP.

By share, this clone counts as large. CDR3 nucleotide sequence: TGTGCCTGTGACACGATACTGGGGGATAGAGGGTACACCGATAAACTCATCTTT. Its translation is CACDTILGDRGYTDKLIF. This chain connects TRDV2 to TRDJ1, with 11 nucleotides matching TRDD3. Germline V gene data show CDR1 as GEAIGNYY and CDR2 as EKD. CDR3 length: 18 amino acids. V was pared by 1 base and J by 0 bases, with 9 bases of the junction left unmatched.

The chain uses TRDV2 and TRDJ1, with 7 bases aligning to TRDD3. Germline values: CDR1 GEAIGNYY, CDR2 EKD. With V trimmed by 0 bases and J by 10 bases, 16 bases remained unmatched. This CDR3 has 16 residues. The CDR3 spells CACDTAGIRDTKTLIF. The CDR3 nucleotides read TGTGCCTGTGACACCGCGGGGATAAGGGACACTAAGACACTCATCTTT.

With respect to this clone: With only one base between it and a far larger clone, this is likely a read error. The identical CDR3 is also encoded by other nucleotide sequences in the sample. This chain joins TRDV1 and TRDJ1, with D possibly being TRDD2 or TRDD3 (7 bases each). CDR3 length: 21 residues. The V gene's germline CDR1 is TSWWSYY and CDR2 QGS. The CDR3 loop is CALGEASFLLTYWGPPGKLIF. CDR3 in DNA: TGTGCTCTTGGGGAAGCCTCCTTCCTGCTGACTTACTGGGGCCCTCCGGGTAAACTTATCTTT.

The table lists this clone with a few counts. The chain uses TRAV29/DV5 and TRDJ1; D remains unclear. The CDR3 totals 16 residues. Germline V gene data show CDR1 as NSMFDY and CDR2 as ISSIKDK. Trimming shortened V by 0 bases and J by 0 bases, and 15 bases separated the two germline ends. CDR3 residues: CAASEGRTAYTDKLIF. DNA of the CDR3: TGTGCAGCAAGCGAAGGGAGGACCGCGTACACCGATAAACTCATCTTT.

The J gene is TRDJ1, the V gene TRDV2, with D possibly being TRDD3 (6 bases). The V gene lost 2 bases and the J gene lost 3 bases, with 15 bases spanning the gap. This CDR3 is 15 amino acids long. The germline CDR1 and CDR2 sequences are GEAIGNYY and EKD. The CDR3 loop is CACDRVGIGADKLIF. In DNA form, the CDR3 reads TGTGCCTGTGACAGGGTGGGGATTGGGGCCGATAAACTCATCTTT.